This T cell receptor beta chain is drawn from a study of shared clonotypes between healthy human individuals (dated by TCRdb to 2018 to 2020). As for the study more broadly: The cohort comprised two women and a few men aged 18 to 49 years. For each donor, three plates each were used for CD4 naive and CD4 memory, two plates were used for CD8 naive, and one plate was used for CD8 memory. To estimate repertoire size and how much clonotype sharing occurs between individuals, the study deeply sequenced the blood TCR repertoires of several healthy adults. To increase sequencing depth and limit assay-specific biases, TCR repertoire library preparation and sequencing were carried out by different laboratories using diverse techniques. Between about 0.8 and 8.9 billion PBMCs per donor were obtained by leukapheresis. Results the study describes overall, beyond this receptor: Rarefaction of sorted-subset datasets indicated incomplete sequencing despite the large sequencing depth. Compared with non-shared clonotypes, clonotypes shared by all four sorted-subset donors had higher generation probabilities. Naive subsets generally had larger estimated clonotype richness than memory subsets. Sharing across a few donors was observed for 5% to 6.5% of naive CD4, over 3% of naive CD8, 2.3% of memory CD4, and roughly 0.43% of memory CD8 clonotypes. Pairwise subsampling led to the expectation that sequencing depth would affect the degree of clonotype sharing among donors. Because the study included only a small number of donors, the genetic and exposure-history diversity represented was limited. Only blood was sampled, and tissue TCR repertoires likely differ from those in blood.

Using the deep immunoSEQ assay, TCR CDR3 regions were amplified from genomic DNA by multiplex PCR. For each cell subset, the extracted genomic DNA was distributed evenly across all wells of several immunoSEQ 96-well plates, and each plate served as one replicate. Each replicate PCR for sorted subsets received about 180 ng genomic DNA, equal to about 30,000 T cell genomes. Purified libraries were quantified with a Qubit 3.0 fluorometer, sized on a Bioanalyzer 2100, and re-quantified with the KAPA Library Quantification kit. Every immunoSEQ 96-well plate was sequenced on a dedicated single-read 150-cycle Illumina NextSeq 550 flow cell. Per the source publication's procedure: Because only junctional sequences without quality scores were contained in the immunoSEQ output, filtering matching that applied to full-length reads could not be performed. Sequences were annotated with PyIR, a Python wrapper for IgBLAST v1.9, using IMGT germline references to assign V/J genes and CDR3. Reads were removed for weak V/J assignments (E-value above 1e-6), missing CDR3, stop codons, out-of-frame junctions, or ambiguous translated residues. A V3J clonotype was defined by an identical inferred V gene, J gene, and CDR3 amino acid sequence. Percentage overlap between repertoires was computed as shared unique clonotypes divided by the size of the smaller repertoire. RTK rarefaction, the Chao1 estimator, and Recon v2.1 estimates of unobserved clonotypes were used to assess repertoire richness. For all TCRbeta clonotypes obtained by the gDNA method from a few donors, generation probabilities were computed with OLGA. TCRdb took over this immuneACCESS table, retaining in-frame rearrangements with V and J assigned. Such tables are incomplete; in checked studies, under half of the missing clones stem from an unresolved V gene, and the remainder is unexplained. V, J and clone size were drawn from that table, and D and trimming were deduced from the DNA. For this sample there are around 300,000 clones; 80% to 90% appear just once. The biggest ten clones account for around 15% of the sample.

A few counts support this clone. There is no known antigen for this receptor. Base qualities are not provided; no much larger clone lies one nucleotide away. The donors were healthy, HIV-negative adults who had no recently reported acute infections or vaccinations. Every donor was a Caucasian adult living in Nashville, Tennessee, USA. CD8 memory samples combined magnetically selected CD45RO+ cells with CCR7-negative CD45RA+ effector memory (TemRA) cells. Blood was collected by leukapheresis, and PBMCs were isolated by Ficoll-Histopaque density gradient centrifugation and then cryopreserved in liquid nitrogen vapor phase. Analytical flow cytometry was used to check the purity and quantity of each magnetically sorted T cell population. Genomic DNA was isolated from each sorted fraction and quantified by UV absorbance on a Nanodrop 2000c. Material for sequencing was memory CD8+ T cells sorted from blood. The cell subset or site tag for this specimen amounts to: CD45RO+ cells pooled with CCR7-negative TemRA cells. This TCR was sampled from a man aged 18 to 29 in good health.

The CDR3 protein: CASSPLAGGPGELFF. The DNA sequence is as follows: TGTGCCAGCAGTCCTCTAGCGGGAGGGCCCGGGGAGCTGTTTTTT. The rearranged segments are TRBV7-9 and TRBJ2-2; TRBD2 agrees with 12 junctional bases. The CDR3 numbers 15 residues from cysteine through phenylalanine. Only CDR3 DNA remains: 45 bases, in frame from the first base. Trimming accounts for 6 bases at V and 6 bases at J, while the number of junction bases matched to no gene is 5. For CDR1 and CDR2, the germline V gene (reference sequence) lists SEHNR and FQNEAQ.